These T cell receptor beta chains were read from a single sample in a study of T cell repertoires in ileal Crohn's disease. Profiling relied on immunoSEQ multiplex PCR, and the TCRdb table lists in-frame clones only, not all of them. The table shows around 6,000 clones, with about 80% occurring only once. The sequencing input was ileal tissue. The source is an adult with Crohn's disease. The CDR3 runs from the conserved cysteine through the conserved F or W. Each record gives: V gene, D gene, J gene, clone size, CDR3 DNA, CDR3 protein. D genes are given only for firm matches. Only some rows state a clone size, as once, few, many or a class for expanded clones.

>TRBV27|NA|TRBJ1-2|few
TGTGCCAGCAGCGACGGGGCAGGGGTCGGAAGCTATGGCTACACCTTC
CASSDGAGVGSYGYTF
>TRBV11-2|NA|TRBJ1-1|NA
TGTGCCAGCAGTTTTACCGGGGGTTCAGGGACTGAAGCTTTCTTT
CASSFTGGSGTEAFF
>TRBV7-2|NA|TRBJ2-2|NA
TGTGCCAGCAGCTACACCACCGGGGAGCTGTTTTTT
CASSYTTGELFF
>TRBV7-8|NA|TRBJ2-6|NA
TGTGCCAGCAGCTTAGACAGTTCCTCTGGGGCCAACGTCCTGACTTTC
CASSLDSSSGANVLTF
>TRBV7-6|NA|TRBJ1-5|NA
TGTGCCAGCAGCGCGGCGGGGGGAATCAATCAGCCCCAGCATTTT
CASSAAGGINQPQHF
>TRBV7-9|NA|TRBJ1-3|once
TGTGCCAGCCTAGGGGTCGGAAACACCATATATTTT
CASLGVGNTIYF
>TRBV28|NA|TRBJ1-2|NA
TGTGCCAGCAGTTTGGGGGCGAGCGGCTACACCTTC
CASSLGASGYTF
>TRBV2|TRBD1|TRBJ1-4|NA
TGTGCCAGCAGCCTATTCGGGCAGGGGGGAAAACTGTTTTTT
CASSLFGQGGKLFF
>TRBV19|TRBD1|TRBJ2-7|once
TGTGCCAGTAGTGGGGACAGGGGAGGCGAGCAGTACTTC
CASSGDRGGEQYF
>TRBV28|TRBD2|TRBJ2-7|NA
TGTGCCAGCACCAGACTAGCGGGAGAACAGTACTTC
CASTRLAGEQYF
>TRBV10-3|NA|TRBJ2-7|once
TGTGCCATCAGCCCCGGACAAGAGATTTACGAGCAGTACTTC
CAISPGQEIYEQYF
>TRBV5-5|TRBD1|TRBJ2-7|NA
TGTGCCAGCAGCTTGTTAGTGACAGGGGGCGGGCAGTACTTC
CASSLLVTGGGQYF
>TRBV5-4|NA|TRBJ1-2|once
TGTGCCAGCAGCCGTCCCGGGGGTGACTATGGCTACACCTTC
CASSRPGGDYGYTF
>TRBV27|TRBD2|TRBJ2-7|NA
TGTGCCAGCAGTTTATTGCCGGGCGGGAGCGTATTCCACGAGCAGTACTTC
CASSLLPGGSVFHEQYF
>TRBV18|NA|TRBJ2-1|NA
TGTGCCAGCTCACCTCCGACTGGTCGCAGCGAGCAGTTCTTC
CASSPPTGRSEQFF
>TRBV7-9|NA|TRBJ1-1|NA
TGTGCCAGCAGCCACGCAGGGGTCGCCACTGAAGCTTTCTTT
CASSHAGVATEAFF
>TRBV18|NA|TRBJ2-7|NA
TGTGCCAGCTCACCAGTGGGGACAAGGGACTACGAGCAGTACTTC
CASSPVGTRDYEQYF
>TRBV28|NA|TRBJ2-3|NA
TGTGCCAGCAGTTTAGAAAGGGCAGGGGGGAGGGATACGCAGTATTTT
CASSLERAGGRDTQYF
>TRBV6-1|NA|TRBJ2-5|once
TGTGCCAGCAGTTCTTTTGGACAGACCCAAGAGACCCAGTACTTC
CASSSFGQTQETQYF
>TRBV15|TRBD2|TRBJ2-5|NA
TGTGCCACCAGCAGGATACTAGCGGGAGGAGAGACCCAGTACTTC
CATSRILAGGETQYF